This T cell receptor (beta chain) came from a study of blood T cell repertoires in COVID-19 (dated by TCRdb to about 2020). Study-level background: The collaborator samples originated in the United States, Italy and Spain and spanned the acute and convalescent phases of COVID-19. The material from the prospective study consisted of cDNA or gDNA derived from T cells, B-cell-depleted T cells, or PBMCs. The repertoires were made available in a free public database intended to serve as a resource for research on the immune response to SARS-CoV-2. Nearly every sample came with metadata listing a de-identified subject ID, COVID-19 status, age in years and sex. Samples were obtained from the ongoing ImmuneRACE study (first 160 participants) and from 1,254 subjects provided by 6 global collaborators. The dataset comprised deeply sampled blood TCRbeta repertoires from subjects exposed to, actively infected with, or recovered from COVID-19. Where HLA class I and class II types were available, the types were taken from metadata supplied by the sample provider, not from assay-based typing.

The CDR3 spans 16 residues, from the cysteine through the phenylalanine. CDR3 DNA only is kept here, 48 bases in frame from base 1. V ends up 5 bases short and J 0 bases short, with an unmatched junction base count of 5. Taken from the germline V gene, the CDR1 and CDR2 loops are SGHTA and FQGNSA. Broader findings and caveats from the paper: Clinical and demographic metadata were provided uncurated, with the amount varying by source and participant.

Concerning this clone itself: Its antigen has not been determined. Within one base of it there is no much larger clone, and no base qualities were kept.

Whole blood was collected in K2EDTA tubes by collaborating institutions according to the institutions' own protocols. Collaborator samples were shipped for TCRbeta analysis as frozen whole blood, isolated PBMCs, or DNA extracted from either sample type. TCRbeta CDR3 regions were amplified from genomic DNA by means of the immunoSEQ Assay, a bias-controlled multiplex PCR. The authors' pipeline ran thus. Within the assay, amplification of reference gene primers was used to estimate how many nucleated cells each sample contained. To quantify the absolute abundance of each unique TCRbeta CDR3 rearrangement, sequence reads were collapsed and filtered. Productive Simpson clonality was computed per sample as the square root of Simpson's diversity index over productive rearrangements. TCRdb re-hosts the immuneACCESS table, in-frame sequences only. Its copies lack some clones; in the studies checked, an unresolved V gene accounts for under half of them, and the cause for the rest is not known. That table furnishes V, J and clone size, whereas the DNA furnished D and trimming. In this sample the table shows over 120,000 clones, about 86% of which occur a single time. The leading ten clones occupy around 8.8% of the sample.

This receptor was obtained from a human donor in a cohort sampled during active COVID-19. The sequenced sample was peripheral blood. The chain was built from TRBV7-2 and TRBJ2-1; the junction holds 9 bases that match TRBD2. The CDR3 corresponds to CASSTLAGSSYNEQFF. The sequenced DNA: TGTGCCAGCAGCACCCTAGCGGGGAGCTCCTACAATGAGCAGTTCTTC.